What follows are 22 T cell receptor beta chains derived from one specimen sequenced in a study of T-cell reconstitution after alpha-beta-depleted transplantation in children. Library preparation (for TCRbeta) was performed with unique molecular identifiers. In TCRdb, the PCR reads were re-called with MiXCR into one record per CDR3 protein. Here the sample spans 500,000 to 750,000 distinct CDR3 sequences, about a quarter being singletons. The material was PBMCs, obtained before TCRalphabeta/CD19-depleted stem cell transplant. These TCRs come from a boy under two years old with Wiskott-Aldrich syndrome, due to receive a stem cell transplant.

For the CDR3, the DNA is TGCGCCAGTAAAGTTGGGACTAGCTCGCACGAGCAGTACTTC. It translates to CASKVGTSSHEQYF. The gene calls are TRBV5-1 and TRBJ2-7; TRBD2 aligns across 9 bases. The V gene end was trimmed by 8 bases and the J gene end by 5 bases; junction bases not matched to a gene: 11. Looked up from germline, CDR1 is SGHRS and CDR2 is YFSETQ. The CDR3 totals 14 residues.

The genes are TRBV29-1 and TRBJ2-1; 11 nucleotides align to TRBD2. The CDR3 covers 13 residues. The germline V gene encodes CDR1 SQVTM and CDR2 ANQGSEA. V shed 3 bases and J 9 bases; nucleotides not matched to a gene: 4. The CDR3 spells CSVDSGRATEQFF. CDR3 sequence (DNA): TGCAGCGTTGATAGCGGGAGGGCCACTGAGCAGTTCTTC.

In this sample, this clonotype turned up a few times. This chain links TRBV12-3 or TRBV12-4 with TRBJ2-6; 10 nucleotides line up with TRBD2. The CDR3 totals 18 residues. V lost 1 base and J lost 0; bases outside the gene matches: 3. The CDR3 bases are TGTGCCAGCAGTTTAGAGCGGGAGGGTTACTCTGGGGCCAACGTCCTGACTTTC. Translated, it gives CASSLEREGYSGANVLTF.

This clonotype was detected a few times. The rearrangement joins TRBV7-7 to TRBJ1-1, with 8 positions matching TRBD1. Germline V gene sequence: CDR1 SSHAT, CDR2 FNYEAQ (reference sequence). This CDR3 contains 13 residues. V dropped 5 bases and J dropped 8; count of bases not matched to a gene: 7. The CDR3 bases are TGTGCCAGCAGCCCACTAGGACAGGGAGAAGCTTTCTTT. Its translation: CASSPLGQGEAFF. Full variable domain (missing parts from reference TRBV7-7 and TRBJ1-1): GAGVSQSPRYKVTKRGQDVTLRCDPISSHATLYWYQQALGQGPEFLTYFNYEAQPDKSGLPSDRFSAERPEGSISTLTIQRTEQRDSAMYRCASSPLGQGEAFFGQGTRLTVV.

This clonotype has more than one count but fewer than ten. The chain employs TRBV2 and TRBJ1-2; perhaps TRBD1 as D (5 bases). V was shortened by 6 bases and J by 6 bases, with 17 bases between the two germline ends. Germline V gene data show CDR1 as SNHLY and CDR2 as FYNNEI. The CDR3 contains 14 residues. This chain's CDR3 is CASRRTMGGNGYTF. The CDR3 nucleotides read TGTGCCAGCAGGCGGACCATGGGGGGTAATGGCTACACCTTC. Looking up the rest from reference TRBV2 and TRBJ1-2 gives the full variable domain: EPEVTQTPSHQVTQMGQEVILRCVPISNHLYFYWYRQILGQKVEFLVSFYNNEISEKSEIFDDQFSVERPDGSNFTLKIRSTKLEDSAMYFCASRRTMGGNGYTFGSGTRLTVV.

The genes are TRBV10-3 and TRBJ2-1; 8 bases agree with TRBD2. Per the germline V gene, CDR1 is ENHRY and CDR2 is SYGVKD. The CDR3 extends over 16 amino acids. Trimming took 6 bases from V and 0 from J; bases not matched to a gene: 7. DNA for the CDR3: TGTGCCATCAGCGGCACGGGGACTAGCTCCTACAATGAGCAGTTCTTC. Encoded protein: CAISGTGTSSYNEQFF.

The rearrangement links TRBV15 to TRBJ2-2; no reliable D call. Trimming pared 0 bases from V and 5 bases from J, leaving 13 bases between. Germline CDR1 reads LNHNV; CDR2 reads YYDKDF (reference sequence). The length of the CDR3 is 16 residues. The CDR3 nucleotides read TGTGCCACCAGCAGAGATCAGTCAAGAGTAACCGGGGAGCTGTTTTTT. This encodes CATSRDQSRVTGELFF.

This clonotype has at least ten counts. V usage is TRBV3-1 and J usage is TRBJ2-7; no clear D. Germline CDR1 and CDR2: LGHDT and YNNKEL (reference sequence). The V end was cut by 1 base, the J end by 3 bases, with 1 base between. This CDR3 is built from 11 residues. The CDR3 DNA reads TGTGCCAGCAGCCAAGTCTACGAGCAGTACTTC. As protein: CASSQVYEQYF.

This clonotype was picked up many times. The genes are TRBV27 and TRBJ2-1; 8 bases fit TRBD2. The CDR3 runs to 15 residues. With V trimmed by 1 base and J by 7 bases, 6 bases remained unmatched. CDR1 is MNHEY and CDR2 is SMNVEV in the germline V gene (reference sequence). The CDR3: CASSLLPSGLNEQFF. In DNA form, the CDR3 reads TGTGCCAGCAGTTTATTACCTAGCGGGTTGAATGAGCAGTTCTTC.

J is TRBJ2-3 and V is TRBV10-3; D unclear. From germline, CDR1 is ENHRY and CDR2 SYGVKD. The CDR3 contains 13 residues. V was pared by 4 bases and J by 1 base, with 6 bases between. The CDR3 nucleotides are TGTGCCATCAGTGTTGACCGCACAGATACGCAGTATTTT. Protein: CAISVDRTDTQYF.

This clonotype was seen only a few times. V gene TRBV5-1 combines with J gene TRBJ2-3; D possibly corresponds to TRBD1 (5 bases). CDR1 is SGHRS, CDR2 YFSETQ, per germline. The CDR3 consists of 14 residues. Trimming took off 1 base at V and 8 bases at J, with 14 bases between the two ends. The CDR3, as DNA: TGCGCCAGCAGCTTGCGCCGACAGTCCGGTACGCAGTATTTT. The encoded protein is CASSLRRQSGTQYF.

This clonotype was picked up a small number of times. This chain joins TRBV7-9 and TRBJ2-5; D might be TRBD1 (7 bases). V dropped 1 base and J dropped 2 bases, with 11 bases sitting between them. CDR3 length: 15 residues. Per the germline V gene, CDR1 is SEHNR and CDR2 is FQNEAQ (reference sequence). CDR3 coding DNA: TGTGCCAGCAGCTTAGAGGGGGCGGGACAAGAGACCCAGTACTTC. Amino acid sequence: CASSLEGAGQETQYF.

The J gene is TRBJ2-7, the V gene TRBV28; D might be TRBD1 (6 bases). Trimming shortened V by 1 base and J by 4 bases, and 11 bases separated the two germline ends. Germline V lookup: CDR1 MDHEN, CDR2 SYDVKM. CDR3 length: 14 residues. Here the CDR3 DNA reads TGTGCCAGCAGTTTATTGGGGGCTGGGTACGAGCAGTACTTC. Protein: CASSLLGAGYEQYF. Full variable domain (rest looked up from reference TRBV28 and TRBJ2-7): DVKVTQSSRYLVKRTGEKVFLECVQDMDHENMFWYRQDPGLGLRLIYFSYDVKMKEKGDIPEGYSVSREKKERFSLILESASTNQTSMYLCASSLLGAGYEQYFGPGTRLTVT.

This chain links TRBV19 with TRBJ2-5, with D hard to call. The germline V and J ends were trimmed by 6 bases and 0 bases, with 8 bases remaining between them. This CDR3 is 13 amino acids long. Looked up from germline, CDR1 is LNHDA and CDR2 is SQIVND (reference sequence). The DNA of the CDR3 is TGTGCCAGTAGGCGGACGCACCAAGAGACCCAGTACTTC. Its protein product is CASRRTHQETQYF.

The chain has TRBV28 and TRBJ2-1; the D call may be TRBD1 or TRBD2 (5 bases each). The V gene's germline CDR1 is MDHEN and CDR2 SYDVKM. The germline V and J ends were trimmed by 1 base and 8 bases, with 15 bases remaining between them. The CDR3 is 15 amino acids. The CDR3: CASSLLSPGLDEQFF. Here the CDR3 DNA reads TGTGCCAGCAGTTTATTATCACCGGGGCTAGATGAGCAGTTCTTC. Full variable domain (outside the CDR3, taken from reference TRBV28 and TRBJ2-1): DVKVTQSSRYLVKRTGEKVFLECVQDMDHENMFWYRQDPGLGLRLIYFSYDVKMKEKGDIPEGYSVSREKKERFSLILESASTNQTSMYLCASSLLSPGLDEQFFGPGTRLTVL.

The chain joins TRBV5-1 to TRBJ2-7; D remains ambiguous. The V gene's germline CDR1 is SGHRS and CDR2 YFSETQ. The V end was cut by 0 bases, the J end by 1 base, with 11 bases between. This CDR3 is built from 15 residues. The CDR3 DNA is TGCGCCAGCAGCTTGGGCCCCACGCTTTCCTACGAGCAGTACTTC. It translates to CASSLGPTLSYEQYF. Based on the CDR3 plus reference TRBV5-1 and TRBJ2-7, the full variable domain is KAGVTQTPRYLIKTRGQQVTLSCSPISGHRSVSWYQQTPGQGLQFLFEYFSETQRNKGNFPGRFSGRQFSNSRSEMNVSTLELGDSALYLCASSLGPTLSYEQYFGPGTRLTVT.

This clonotype was detected only a few times. This rearrangement joins TRBV29-1 to TRBJ2-1; TRBD2 matches at 8 bases. The CDR3 covers 12 residues. Trimming removed 3 bases from V and 8 bases from J; junction bases left unmatched: 3. CDR1 is SQVTM, CDR2 ANQGSEA, per germline. CDR3 sequence reads: CSVDSGSDEQFF. The CDR3 coding sequence is TGCAGCGTTGACAGCGGGAGTGATGAGCAGTTCTTC.

This clonotype was detected a few times. This rearrangement joins TRBV20-1 to TRBJ2-2, with 15 bases that match TRBD2. The V and J ends lost 6 bases and 7 bases, in that order; junction bases with no gene match: 6. From germline, CDR1 is DFQATT and CDR2 SNEGSKA (reference sequence). The CDR3 covers 15 residues. CDR3 DNA sequence: TGCAGTGCCCGGGGACTAGCGGGAGGTCTCGGGGAGCTGTTTTTT. It yields the protein CSARGLAGGLGELFF.

A few counts support this clonotype. V and J are TRBV10-3 and TRBJ2-7; D not resolved. Germline CDR1 reads ENHRY; CDR2 reads SYGVKD. V lost 3 bases to trimming and J lost 3 bases, with 15 bases between them. The CDR3 has 15 amino acids. This CDR3 is CAISEGLLGYYEQYF. The CDR3 DNA reads TGTGCCATCAGTGAAGGGCTCCTGGGTTACTACGAGCAGTACTTC.

This clonotype was counted a few times. The J gene is TRBJ2-7, the V gene TRBV5-1, with 8 positions matching TRBD2. Germline assignment: CDR1 SGHRS and CDR2 YFSETQ. This CDR3 has 15 residues. V shed 2 bases and J 4 bases; nucleotides not matched to a gene: 8. The CDR3 DNA follows: TGCGCCAGCAGCTTTTTTTTGAGCGGGAGTTACGAGCAGTACTTC. Translated, it gives CASSFFLSGSYEQYF.

V is TRBV7-2 and J is TRBJ2-2; TRBD2 agrees at 7 bases. The CDR3 extends over 17 amino acids. Germline V gives CDR1 SGHTA, CDR2 FQGNSA. Losses at the gene ends were 7 bases for V and 5 bases for J; bases not matched to a gene: 16. Written as DNA, the CDR3 is TGTGCCAGCACCCAGTCCACAGCGGGACGGAGGACCGGGGAGCTGTTTTTT. Amino acid sequence: CASTQSTAGRRTGELFF.

This clonotype was detected once. J is TRBJ2-3 and V is TRBV29-1, with D possibly being TRBD2 (5 bases). Germline V CDR1 and CDR2: SQVTM, ANQGSEA. CDR3 length: 12 residues. V shed 4 bases and J shed 8 bases, with 13 bases lying between them. CDR3 protein: CSVVGPAGTQYF. The CDR3 nucleotides are TGCAGCGTTGTAGGCCCTGCGGGTACGCAGTATTTT.